This T cell receptor beta chain was recovered during a study of T cells in Graves' hyperthyroidism and ophthalmopathy. Findings of the study overall: In the analysis, a 13 V-J model separated ophthalmopathy from stable hyperthyroidism.

The table lists this clonotype with a few counts. The antigen is undetermined. Amplification of TCR beta CDR3 regions was performed using RNA transcripts as template. First-round RT-PCR with HTBI primers amplified the TCR CDR3 region. TCRdb re-analysed the multiplex PCR reads in MiXCR, keeping a single row per CDR3 protein. The data hold under 350,000 distinct CDR3 sequences, with approximately 13% observed a single time. Those patients with uncontrolled infection, other autoimmune disease, pregnancy or lactation were excluded. Germline V gives CDR1 MNHEY, CDR2 SMNVEV (reference sequence). The CDR3 sequence is 12 residues long. Deletions cut 6 bases from V and 10 bases from J, with 15 bases between.

This receptor was obtained from a woman aged 40 to 50 with Graves' ophthalmopathy. Sequenced sample: blood. This sequence joins TRBV27 and TRBJ1-1, with D possibly TRBD1 on 5 matching bases. CDR3 region: CASRRIGTVAFF. DNA for the CDR3: TGTGCCAGCAGGAGAATCGGGACGGTAGCTTTCTTT.